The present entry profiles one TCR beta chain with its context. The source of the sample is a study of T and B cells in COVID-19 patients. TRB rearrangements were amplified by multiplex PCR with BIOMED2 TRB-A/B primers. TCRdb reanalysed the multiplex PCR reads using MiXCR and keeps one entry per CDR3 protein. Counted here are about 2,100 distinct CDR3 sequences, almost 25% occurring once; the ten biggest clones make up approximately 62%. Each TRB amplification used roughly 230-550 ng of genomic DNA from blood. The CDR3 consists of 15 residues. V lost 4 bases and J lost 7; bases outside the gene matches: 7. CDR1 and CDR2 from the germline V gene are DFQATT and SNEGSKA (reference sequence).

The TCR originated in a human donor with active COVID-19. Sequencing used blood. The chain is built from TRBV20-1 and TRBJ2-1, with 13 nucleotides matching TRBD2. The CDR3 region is CSAKRTSGSKNEQFF. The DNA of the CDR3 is TGCAGTGCTAAGAGGACTAGCGGGAGCAAAAATGAGCAGTTCTTC.